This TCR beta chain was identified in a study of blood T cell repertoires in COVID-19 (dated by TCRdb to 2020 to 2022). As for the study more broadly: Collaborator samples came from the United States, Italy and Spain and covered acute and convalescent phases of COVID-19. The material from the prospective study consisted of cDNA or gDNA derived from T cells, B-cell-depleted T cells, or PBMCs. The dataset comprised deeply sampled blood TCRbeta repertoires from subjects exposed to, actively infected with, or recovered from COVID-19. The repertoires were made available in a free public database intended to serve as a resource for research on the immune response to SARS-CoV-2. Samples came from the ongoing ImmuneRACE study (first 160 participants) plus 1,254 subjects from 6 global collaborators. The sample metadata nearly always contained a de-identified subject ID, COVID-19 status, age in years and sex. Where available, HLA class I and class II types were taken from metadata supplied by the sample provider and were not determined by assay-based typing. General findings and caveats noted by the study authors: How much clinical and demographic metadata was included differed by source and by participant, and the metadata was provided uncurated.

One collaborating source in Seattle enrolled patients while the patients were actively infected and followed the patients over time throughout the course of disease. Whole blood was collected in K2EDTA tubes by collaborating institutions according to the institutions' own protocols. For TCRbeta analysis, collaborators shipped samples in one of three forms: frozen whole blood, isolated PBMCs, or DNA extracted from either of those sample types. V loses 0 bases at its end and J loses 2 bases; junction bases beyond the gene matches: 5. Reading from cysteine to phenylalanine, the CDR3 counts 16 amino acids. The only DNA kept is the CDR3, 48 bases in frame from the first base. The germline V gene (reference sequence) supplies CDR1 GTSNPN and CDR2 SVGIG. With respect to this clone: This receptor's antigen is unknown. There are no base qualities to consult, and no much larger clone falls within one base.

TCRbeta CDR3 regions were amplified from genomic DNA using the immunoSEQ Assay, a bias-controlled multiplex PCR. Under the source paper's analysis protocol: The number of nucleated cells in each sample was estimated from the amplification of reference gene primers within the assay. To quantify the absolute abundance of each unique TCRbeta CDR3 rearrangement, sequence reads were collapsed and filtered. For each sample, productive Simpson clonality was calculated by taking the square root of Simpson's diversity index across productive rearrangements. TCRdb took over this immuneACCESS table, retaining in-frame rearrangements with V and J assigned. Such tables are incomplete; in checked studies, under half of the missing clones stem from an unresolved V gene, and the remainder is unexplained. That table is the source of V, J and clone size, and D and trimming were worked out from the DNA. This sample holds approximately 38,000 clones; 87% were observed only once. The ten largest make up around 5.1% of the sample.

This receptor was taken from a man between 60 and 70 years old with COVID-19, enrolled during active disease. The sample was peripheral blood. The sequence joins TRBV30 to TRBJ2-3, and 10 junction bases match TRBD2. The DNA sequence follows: TGTGCCTGGAGTGTACTAGCGGGGATTGACACAGATACGCAGTATTTT. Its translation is CAWSVLAGIDTDTQYF.